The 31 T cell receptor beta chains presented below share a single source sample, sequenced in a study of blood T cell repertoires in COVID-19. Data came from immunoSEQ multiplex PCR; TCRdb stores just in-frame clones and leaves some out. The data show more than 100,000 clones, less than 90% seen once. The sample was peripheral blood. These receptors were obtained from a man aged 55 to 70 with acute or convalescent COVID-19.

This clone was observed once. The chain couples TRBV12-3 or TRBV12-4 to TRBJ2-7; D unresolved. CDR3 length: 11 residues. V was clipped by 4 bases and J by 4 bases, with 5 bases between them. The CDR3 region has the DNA TGTGCCAGCAGTTACCGGTACGAGCAGTACTTC. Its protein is CASSYRYEQYF.

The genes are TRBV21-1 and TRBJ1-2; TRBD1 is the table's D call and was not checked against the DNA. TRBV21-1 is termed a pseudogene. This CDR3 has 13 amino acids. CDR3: CASSSAGVYGYTF. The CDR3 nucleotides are TGTGCCAGCAGCAGTGCAGGGGTCTATGGCTACACCTTC.

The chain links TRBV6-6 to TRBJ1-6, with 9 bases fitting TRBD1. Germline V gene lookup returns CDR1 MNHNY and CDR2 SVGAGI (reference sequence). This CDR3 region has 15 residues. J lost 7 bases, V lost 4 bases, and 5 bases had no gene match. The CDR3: CASSLQGAQNSPLHF. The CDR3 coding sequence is TGTGCCAGCAGTTTACAGGGGGCGCAGAATTCACCCCTCCACTTT.

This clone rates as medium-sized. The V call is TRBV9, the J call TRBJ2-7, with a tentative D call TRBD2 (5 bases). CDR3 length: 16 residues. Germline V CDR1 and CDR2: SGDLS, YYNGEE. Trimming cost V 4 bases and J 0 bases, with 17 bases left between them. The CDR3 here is CASSPYTLASSYEQYF. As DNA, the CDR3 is TGTGCCAGCAGCCCCTACACCTTAGCGAGCTCCTACGAGCAGTACTTC.

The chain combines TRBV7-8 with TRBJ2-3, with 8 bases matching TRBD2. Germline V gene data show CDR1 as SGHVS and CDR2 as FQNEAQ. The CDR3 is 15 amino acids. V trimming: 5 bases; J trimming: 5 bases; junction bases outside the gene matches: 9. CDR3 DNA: TGTGCCAGCAGCCAAGCGGGAGTGTTGGGAGATACGCAGTATTTT. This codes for CASSQAGVLGDTQYF.

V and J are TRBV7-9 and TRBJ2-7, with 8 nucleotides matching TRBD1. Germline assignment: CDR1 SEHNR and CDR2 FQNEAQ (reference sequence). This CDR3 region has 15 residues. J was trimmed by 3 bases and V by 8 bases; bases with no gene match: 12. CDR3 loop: CASAQQDRGHYEQYF. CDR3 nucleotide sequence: TGTGCCAGCGCTCAACAAGACAGGGGCCACTACGAGCAGTACTTC. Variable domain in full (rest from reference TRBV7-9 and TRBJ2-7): DTGVSQNPRHKITKRGQNVTFRCDPISEHNRLYWYRQTLGQGPEFLTYFQNEAQLEKSRLLSDRFSAERPKGSFSTLEIQRTEQGDSAMYLCASAQQDRGHYEQYFGPGTRLTVT.

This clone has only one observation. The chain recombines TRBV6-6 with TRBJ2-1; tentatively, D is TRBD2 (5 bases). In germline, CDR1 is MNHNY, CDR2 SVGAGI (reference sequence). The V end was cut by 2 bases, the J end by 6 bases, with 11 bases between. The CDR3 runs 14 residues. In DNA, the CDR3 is TGTGCCAGCAGTTACCCACCGGGAACCAATGAGCAGTTCTTC. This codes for CASSYPPGTNEQFF.

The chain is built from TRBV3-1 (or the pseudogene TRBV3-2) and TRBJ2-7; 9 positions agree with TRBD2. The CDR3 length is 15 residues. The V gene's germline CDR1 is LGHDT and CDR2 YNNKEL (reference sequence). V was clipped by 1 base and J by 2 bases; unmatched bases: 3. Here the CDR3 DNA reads TGTGCCAGCAGCCAAGTCGCGGGGGGGGCCTACGAGCAGTACTTC. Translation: CASSQVAGGAYEQYF.

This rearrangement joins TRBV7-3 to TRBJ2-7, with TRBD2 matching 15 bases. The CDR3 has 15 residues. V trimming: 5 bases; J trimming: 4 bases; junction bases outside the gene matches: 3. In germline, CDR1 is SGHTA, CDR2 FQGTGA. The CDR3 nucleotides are TGTGCCAGCAGCCTTGGGACTAGCGGGGGGTACGAGCAGTACTTC. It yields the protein CASSLGTSGGYEQYF.

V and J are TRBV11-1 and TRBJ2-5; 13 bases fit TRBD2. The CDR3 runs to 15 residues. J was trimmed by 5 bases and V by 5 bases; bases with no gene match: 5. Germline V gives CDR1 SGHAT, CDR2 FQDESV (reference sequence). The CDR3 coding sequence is TGTGCCAGCAGCCCCACTAGCGGGGGGGCGGAGACCCAGTACTTC. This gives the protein CASSPTSGGAETQYF.

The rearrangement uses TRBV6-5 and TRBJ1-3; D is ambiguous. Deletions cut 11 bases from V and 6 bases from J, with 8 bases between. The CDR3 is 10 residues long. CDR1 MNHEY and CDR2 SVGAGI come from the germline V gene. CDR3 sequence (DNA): TGTGCCTCCGGGGAAAACACCATATATTTT. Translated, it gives CASGENTIYF.

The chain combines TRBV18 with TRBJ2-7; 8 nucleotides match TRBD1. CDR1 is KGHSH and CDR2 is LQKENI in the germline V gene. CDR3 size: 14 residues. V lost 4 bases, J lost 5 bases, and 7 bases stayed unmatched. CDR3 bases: TGTGCCAGCTCACTCGGACAGGGAATAGACGAGCAGTACTTC. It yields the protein CASSLGQGIDEQYF.

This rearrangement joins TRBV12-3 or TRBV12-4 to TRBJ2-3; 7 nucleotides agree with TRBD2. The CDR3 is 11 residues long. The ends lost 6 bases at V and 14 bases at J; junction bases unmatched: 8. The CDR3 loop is CASSKREEPYF. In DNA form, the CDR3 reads TGTGCCAGCAGCAAGCGGGAAGAGCCGTATTTT.

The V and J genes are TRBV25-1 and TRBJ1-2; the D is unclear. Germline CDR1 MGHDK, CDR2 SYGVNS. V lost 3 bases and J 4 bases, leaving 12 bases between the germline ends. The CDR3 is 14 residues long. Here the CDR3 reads CASSEYPESYGYTF. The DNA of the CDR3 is TGTGCCAGCAGTGAGTACCCGGAGAGCTATGGCTACACCTTC.

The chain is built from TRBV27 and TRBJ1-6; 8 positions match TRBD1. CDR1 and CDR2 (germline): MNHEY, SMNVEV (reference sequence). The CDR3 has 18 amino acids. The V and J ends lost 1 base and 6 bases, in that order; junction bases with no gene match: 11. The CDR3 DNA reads TGTGCCAGCAGTTTATGGGGGCCGCAGGGGGCTGGTAATTCACCCCTCCACTTT. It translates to CASSLWGPQGAGNSPLHF.

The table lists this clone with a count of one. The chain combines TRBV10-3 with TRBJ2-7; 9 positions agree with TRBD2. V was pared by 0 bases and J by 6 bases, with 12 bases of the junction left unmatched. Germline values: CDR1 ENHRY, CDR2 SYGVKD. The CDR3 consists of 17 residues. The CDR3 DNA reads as TGTGCCATCAGTGAGTCAATTGGCGGGAGGGCCATCATCGAGCAGTACTTC. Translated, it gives CAISESIGGRAIIEQYF.

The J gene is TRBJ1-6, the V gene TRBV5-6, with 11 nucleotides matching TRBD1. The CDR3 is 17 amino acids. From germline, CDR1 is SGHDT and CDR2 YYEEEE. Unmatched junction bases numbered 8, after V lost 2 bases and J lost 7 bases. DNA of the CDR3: TGTGCCAGCAGCTTAAATATGGACAGGGGGCTAAATTCACCCCTCCACTTT. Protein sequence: CASSLNMDRGLNSPLHF.

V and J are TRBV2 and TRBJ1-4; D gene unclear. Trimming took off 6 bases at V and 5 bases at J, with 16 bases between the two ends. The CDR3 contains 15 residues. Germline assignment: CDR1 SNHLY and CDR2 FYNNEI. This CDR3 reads CASRIEGRRNEKLFF. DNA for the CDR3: TGTGCCAGCAGAATTGAAGGACGGAGGAATGAAAAACTGTTTTTT. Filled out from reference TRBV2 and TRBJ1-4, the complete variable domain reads EPEVTQTPSHQVTQMGQEVILRCVPISNHLYFYWYRQILGQKVEFLVSFYNNEISEKSEIFDDQFSVERPDGSNFTLKIRSTKLEDSAMYFCASRIEGRRNEKLFFGSGTQLSVL.

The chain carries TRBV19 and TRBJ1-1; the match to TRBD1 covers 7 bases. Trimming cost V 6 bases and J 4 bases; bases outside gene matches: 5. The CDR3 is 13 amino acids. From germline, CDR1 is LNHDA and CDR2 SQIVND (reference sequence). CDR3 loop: CASSQNRGTEAFF. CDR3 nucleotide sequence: TGTGCCAGTAGCCAAAACAGGGGCACTGAAGCTTTCTTT.

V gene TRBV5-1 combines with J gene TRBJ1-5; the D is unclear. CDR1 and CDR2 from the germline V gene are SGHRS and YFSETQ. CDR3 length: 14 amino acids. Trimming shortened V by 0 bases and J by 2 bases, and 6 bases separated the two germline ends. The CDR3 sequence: CASSLATGNQPQHF. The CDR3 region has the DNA TGCGCCAGCAGCTTGGCCACGGGCAATCAGCCCCAGCATTTT.

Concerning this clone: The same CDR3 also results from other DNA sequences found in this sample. The CDR3 sequence is CASSYSSQGTYEQYF. DNA for the CDR3: TGTGCCAGCAGTTACTCTTCACAGGGCACCTACGAGCAGTACTTC. This chain links TRBV6-5 with TRBJ2-7; perhaps TRBD1 as D (6 bases). V was cut by 0 bases and J by 2 bases, with 11 bases left in between. The V gene's germline CDR1 is MNHEY and CDR2 SVGAGI. This CDR3 is built from 15 residues.

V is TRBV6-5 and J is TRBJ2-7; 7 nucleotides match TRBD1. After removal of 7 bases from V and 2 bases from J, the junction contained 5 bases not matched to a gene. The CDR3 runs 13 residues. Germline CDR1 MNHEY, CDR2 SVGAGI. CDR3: CASNHRGPYEQYF. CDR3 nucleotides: TGTGCCAGCAATCACAGGGGACCCTACGAGCAGTACTTC.

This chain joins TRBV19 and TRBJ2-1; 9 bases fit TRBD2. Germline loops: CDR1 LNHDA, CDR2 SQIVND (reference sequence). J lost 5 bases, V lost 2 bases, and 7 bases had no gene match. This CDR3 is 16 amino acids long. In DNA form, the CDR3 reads TGTGCCAGTAGTATACAGAGCGGGGGGCTCAACAATGAGCAGTTCTTC. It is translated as CASSIQSGGLNNEQFF.

In DNA form, the CDR3 reads TGCGCCAGTGAAACCGGGACTAGCGGGAGTGGGATCCCTCCCCCGAGCACAGATACGCAGTATTTT. It specifies CASETGTSGSGIPPPSTDTQYF. This chain uses TRBV5-1 with TRBJ2-3; 14 bases agree with TRBD2. The CDR3 has 22 residues. CDR1 is SGHRS and CDR2 is YFSETQ in the germline V gene. V was clipped by 8 bases and J by 0 bases; unmatched bases: 23. Full variable domain (rest looked up from reference TRBV5-1 and TRBJ2-3): KAGVTQTPRYLIKTRGQQVTLSCSPISGHRSVSWYQQTPGQGLQFLFEYFSETQRNKGNFPGRFSGRQFSNSRSEMNVSTLELGDSALYLCASETGTSGSGIPPPSTDTQYFGPGTRLTVL.

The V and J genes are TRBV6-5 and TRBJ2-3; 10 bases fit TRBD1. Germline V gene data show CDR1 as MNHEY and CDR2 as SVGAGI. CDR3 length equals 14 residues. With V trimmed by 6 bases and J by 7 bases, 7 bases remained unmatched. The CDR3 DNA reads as TGTGCCAGCAGCCGACAGGGGGCATCGAATACGCAGTATTTT. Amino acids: CASSRQGASNTQYF.

The CDR3 DNA sequence: TGTGCCAGTAGTCCTCAAGGACACCAGAATAGCAATCAGCCCCAGCATTTT. This codes for CASSPQGHQNSNQPQHF. V and J are TRBV19 and TRBJ1-5; D is possibly TRBD1 (5 bases). V shed 5 bases and J shed 0 bases, with 17 bases lying between them. CDR3 length equals 17 residues. The germline V gene has CDR1 LNHDA and CDR2 SQIVND (reference sequence).

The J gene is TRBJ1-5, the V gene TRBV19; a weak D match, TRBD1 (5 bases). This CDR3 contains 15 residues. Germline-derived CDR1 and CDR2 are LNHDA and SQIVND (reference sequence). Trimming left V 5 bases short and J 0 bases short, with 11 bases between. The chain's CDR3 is CASSEQDHSNQPQHF. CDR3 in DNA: TGTGCCAGTAGTGAACAGGACCATAGCAATCAGCCCCAGCATTTT.

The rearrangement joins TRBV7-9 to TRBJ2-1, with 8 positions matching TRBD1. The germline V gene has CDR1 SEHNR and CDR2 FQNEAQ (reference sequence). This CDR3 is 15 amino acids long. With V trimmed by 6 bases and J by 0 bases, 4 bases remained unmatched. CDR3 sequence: CASSPDRGSYNEQFF. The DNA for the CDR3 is TGTGCCAGCAGTCCTGACAGGGGCTCCTACAATGAGCAGTTCTTC.

CDR3 region: CSGTSASNTGELFF. The DNA for the CDR3 is TGCAGCGGGACTAGCGCCTCGAACACCGGGGAGCTGTTTTTT. The V and J genes are TRBV29-1 and TRBJ2-2; 9 bases fit TRBD2. The CDR3 loop spans 14 amino acids. From germline, CDR1 is SQVTM and CDR2 ANQGSEA. Losses at the gene ends were 7 bases for V and 0 bases for J; bases not matched to a gene: 3.

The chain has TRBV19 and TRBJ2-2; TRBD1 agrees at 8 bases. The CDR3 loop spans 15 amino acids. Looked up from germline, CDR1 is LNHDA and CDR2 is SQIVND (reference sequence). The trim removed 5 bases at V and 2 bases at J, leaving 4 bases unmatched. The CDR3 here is CASSPGQGNTGELFF. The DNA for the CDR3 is TGTGCCAGTAGTCCAGGACAGGGCAACACCGGGGAGCTGTTTTTT.

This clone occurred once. For the CDR3, the DNA is TGTGCCAGCAGCCGGAGTGGTTACGAGCAGTACTTC. It specifies CASSRSGYEQYF. The chain is built from TRBV7-9 and TRBJ2-7, with no clear D. V was cut by 5 bases and J by 4 bases, with 9 bases left in between. In germline, CDR1 is SEHNR, CDR2 FQNEAQ (reference sequence). The CDR3 loop spans 12 amino acids. The full variable domain, in which reference TRBV7-9 and TRBJ2-7 provide the parts outside the CDR3, is DTGVSQNPRHKITKRGQNVTFRCDPISEHNRLYWYRQTLGQGPEFLTYFQNEAQLEKSRLLSDRFSAERPKGSFSTLEIQRTEQGDSAMYLCASSRSGYEQYFGPGTRLTVT.